A selection of T cell receptor beta chains follows, all from one sample in a study of shared clonotypes between healthy human individuals. The table came from immunoSEQ multiplex PCR; TCRdb's copy has only in-frame clones and leaves some out. Here the sample spans fewer than 2.5 million clones, 80% to 95% being singletons. Sequenced: naive CD4+ T cells from PBMCs. The receptors were gathered from a man in his late teens or twenties in good health. Some clones in this sample may be carry-over from other donors' samples. The CDR3 runs from the conserved cysteine through the conserved F or W. The order of the fields is J gene, D gene, clone size, V gene, CDR3 protein, CDR3 DNA. D genes are given only for firm matches. The size entry is marked missing in some rows and otherwise reads once, few, many or a size class.

TRBJ2-6 | TRBD1 | NA | TRBV10-3 | CATAGGGYGANVLTF | TGTGCCACGGCAGGGGGCGGGTACGGGGCCAACGTCCTGACTTTC
TRBJ2-6 | NA | NA | TRBV5-1 | CASSPGAFSGANVLTF | TGCGCCAGCAGCCCGGGCGCGTTCTCTGGGGCCAACGTCCTGACTTTC
TRBJ2-7 | NA | once | TRBV7-2 | CASSDDRSSLEQYF | TGTGCCAGCAGCGATGACCGGAGTTCCCTCGAGCAGTACTTC
TRBJ1-4 | TRBD1 | NA | TRBV5-6 | CASSLGDRSEKLFF | TGTGCCAGCAGCTTGGGGGACAGGTCTGAAAAACTGTTTTTT
TRBJ1-5 | NA | NA | TRBV7-8 | CASSPPGQHSNQPQHF | TGTGCCAGCAGCCCGCCGGGGCAGCATAGCAATCAGCCCCAGCATTTT
TRBJ2-7 | NA | NA | TRBV9 | CASSDSDSLSYEQYF | TGTGCCAGCAGCGATTCGGACAGCCTCTCCTACGAGCAGTACTTC
TRBJ2-7 | NA | NA | TRBV30 | CAWTLGGSSYEQYF | TGTGCCTGGACCTTGGGCGGAAGCTCCTACGAGCAGTACTTC
TRBJ2-3 | NA | NA | TRBV12-2 | CASRLPPREGQSTDTQYF | TGTGCAAGTCGCTTACCGCCTCGCGAGGGGCAAAGCACAGATACGCAGTATTTT
TRBJ1-1 | TRBD1 | once | TRBV5-1 | CASSTGTGDTEAFF | TGCGCCAGCAGCACGGGGACAGGGGACACTGAAGCTTTCTTT
TRBJ2-3 | NA | NA | TRBV6-5 | CASTTNGPPRTQYF | TGTGCCAGCACCACCAACGGGCCCCCAAGGACGCAGTATTTT
TRBJ2-7 | TRBD1 | NA | TRBV5-1 | CASSQGDSLSSYEQYF | TGCGCCAGCAGCCAGGGGGACAGCCTTAGCTCCTACGAGCAGTACTTC
TRBJ2-7 | TRBD2 | NA | TRBV5-4 | CASSPGTSGRPSNYEQYF | TGTGCCAGCAGCCCCGGGACTAGCGGGAGGCCCTCTAACTACGAGCAGTACTTC
TRBJ2-6 | NA | NA | TRBV7-9 | CASSTTEGTGANVLTF | TGTGCCAGCAGCACTACGGAAGGAACTGGGGCCAACGTCCTGACTTTC
TRBJ2-7 | TRBD1 | NA | TRBV15 | CATSRTGQGYEQYF | TGTGCCACCAGCAGAACGGGACAGGGCTACGAGCAGTACTTC
TRBJ2-2 | TRBD1 | NA | TRBV27 | CASSPWDSTGELFF | TGTGCCAGCAGTCCCTGGGACAGCACCGGGGAGCTGTTTTTT
TRBJ1-5 | NA | NA | TRBV28 | CASSPEGRGRSSQPQHF | TGTGCCAGCAGTCCAGAGGGACGGGGGCGATCGAGTCAGCCCCAGCATTTT
TRBJ2-1 | NA | NA | TRBV11-3 | CASSLGGSPSTVNEQFF | TGTGCCAGCAGCTTGGGGGGATCTCCTAGTACCGTCAATGAGCAGTTCTTC
TRBJ2-7 | NA | NA | TRBV18 | CASSRGRAYEQYF | TGTGCCAGCTCACGGGGTCGAGCCTACGAGCAGTACTTC